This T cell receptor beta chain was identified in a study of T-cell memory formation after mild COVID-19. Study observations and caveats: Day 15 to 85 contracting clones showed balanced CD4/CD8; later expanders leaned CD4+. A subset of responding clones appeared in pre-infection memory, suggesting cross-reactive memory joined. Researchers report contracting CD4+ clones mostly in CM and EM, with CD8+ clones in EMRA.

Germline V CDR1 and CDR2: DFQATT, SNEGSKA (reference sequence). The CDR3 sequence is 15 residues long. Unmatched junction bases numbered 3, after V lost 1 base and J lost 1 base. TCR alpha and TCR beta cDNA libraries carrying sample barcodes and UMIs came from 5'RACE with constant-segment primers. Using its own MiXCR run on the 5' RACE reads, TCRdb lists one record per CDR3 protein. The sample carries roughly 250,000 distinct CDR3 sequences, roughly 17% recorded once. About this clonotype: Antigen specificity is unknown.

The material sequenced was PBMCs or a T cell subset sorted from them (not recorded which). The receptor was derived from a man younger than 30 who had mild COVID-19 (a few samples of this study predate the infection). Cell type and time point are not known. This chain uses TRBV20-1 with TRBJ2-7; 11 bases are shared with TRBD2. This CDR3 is CSARGRTSGSYEQYF. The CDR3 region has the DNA TGCAGTGCTAGAGGGCGGACTAGCGGGTCCTACGAGCAGTACTTC.